A single sample is the source of the 18 T cell receptor beta chains below, sequenced in a study of cytomegalovirus exposure and HLA in healthy donors. Use of 60 Vbeta and 13 Jbeta primers characterized the PCR. Measured with immunoSEQ multiplex PCR; TCRdb has only the in-frame clones, and not every one. The sample comprises under 200,000 clones, 82% of which are singletons, and more than 1.3% rests with the top ten. The sample consisted of PBMCs. The receptors stem from a girl aged 5-17 years in good health and CMV-seropositive.

Worth noting for this clone: Germline and junction disagree at one end, which may indicate a read error. This chain connects TRBV6-1 to TRBJ2-7; a possible D gene is TRBD1 (6 bases). The CDR3 is made up of 15 amino acids. CDR1 MNHNS and CDR2 SASEGT come from the germline V gene. For the CDR3, the DNA is TGTGCCAGCAGCGAAGTCCGCAGGGGCTCCTACGAGCAGTACTTC. As protein: CASSEVRRGSYEQYF.

This clone was counted a few times. The chain has TRBV10-3 and TRBJ2-2; D remains ambiguous. This CDR3 has 12 amino acids. The germline CDR1 and CDR2 sequences are ENHRY and SYGVKD. Trimming took off 11 bases at V and 4 bases at J, with 11 bases between the two ends. CDR3 DNA sequence: TGTGCCCCCTGTATCGGCACCGGGGAGCTGTTTTTT. Translation gives CAPCIGTGELFF.

J is TRBJ2-3 and V is TRBV28, with TRBD1 matching 7 bases. This CDR3 spans 15 amino acids. V gave up 4 bases and J gave up 1 base; unmatched junction bases: 5. Germline V gives CDR1 MDHEN, CDR2 SYDVKM. The CDR3 reads CASSYRTGRTDTQYF. In nucleotides, the CDR3 is TGTGCCAGCAGTTACAGGACAGGCCGCACAGATACGCAGTATTTT.

About this clone: The sample carries other DNA sequences with the same CDR3. The rearrangement uses TRBV18 and TRBJ2-1; D may be TRBD2 (6 bases). Germline lookup yields CDR1 KGHSH and CDR2 LQKENI. The ends were cut back, 3 bases at V and 4 bases at J, with 10 bases in the middle. CDR3 length: 14 amino acids. The CDR3 DNA reads TGTGCCAGCTCACCGACTAGATCTTACAATGAGCAGTTCTTC. This gives the protein CASSPTRSYNEQFF.

V is TRBV2 and J is TRBJ2-5; 8 nucleotides line up with TRBD2. The CDR3 covers 20 residues. CDR1 and CDR2 (germline): SNHLY, FYNNEI. The junction had 21 bases not matched to a gene; V was cut back by 4 bases and J by 2 bases. The CDR3 is CASSGVVWSESGGEQETQYF. The CDR3 nucleotides read TGTGCCAGCAGTGGGGTTGTCTGGTCGGAGAGCGGGGGCGAACAAGAGACCCAGTACTTC.

V and J are TRBV28 and TRBJ2-1, with D possibly being TRBD2 (5 bases). The V end lost 5 bases, the J end lost 0 bases, and 11 bases lay between the germline ends. CDR3 length: 15 residues. Germline assignment: CDR1 MDHEN and CDR2 SYDVKM. Written as DNA, the CDR3 is TGTGCCAGCAGTAGACAAGGAGGCTCCTACAATGAGCAGTTCTTC. It specifies CASSRQGGSYNEQFF.

V usage is TRBV14 and J usage is TRBJ1-3, with 7 bases that match TRBD1. The germline CDR1 and CDR2 sequences are SGHDN and FVKESK. CDR3 size: 14 residues. The V segment lost 8 bases and the J segment 4 bases; nucleotides outside the gene matches: 8. In DNA form, the CDR3 reads TGTGCCAGCCCTCCGACAGGGAGAGGAAACACCATATATTTT. Protein sequence: CASPPTGRGNTIYF.

The rearrangement joins TRBV19 to TRBJ2-5; TRBD2 might be the D (6 bases). Trimming shortened V by 2 bases and J by 4 bases, and 20 bases separated the two germline ends. This CDR3 is 17 amino acids long. The germline V gene has CDR1 LNHDA and CDR2 SQIVND (reference sequence). In DNA, the CDR3 is TGTGCCAGTAGTATAACGTTGGGGTCAGGGAGGCGAGAGACCCAGTACTTC. Encoded protein: CASSITLGSGRRETQYF.

For the CDR3, the DNA is TGTGCCAGCAGAAGCGGACAGGGATGGGAGACCCAGTACTTC. Protein sequence: CASRSGQGWETQYF. The chain is built from TRBV28 and TRBJ2-5, with 8 nucleotides matching TRBD1. Germline CDR1 and CDR2: MDHEN and SYDVKM. The CDR3 contains 14 residues. V lost 6 bases and J lost 5; bases outside the gene matches: 8.

This clone was observed a few times. This chain uses TRBV28 with TRBJ1-2; D is possibly TRBD1 (5 bases). Per the germline V gene, CDR1 is MDHEN and CDR2 is SYDVKM. V shed 3 bases and J shed 5 bases, with 7 bases lying between them. The CDR3 is 12 residues long. In DNA form, the CDR3 reads TGTGCCAGCAGTTTCCGACAGTATGGCTACACCTTC. It encodes CASSFRQYGYTF.

The chain carries TRBV28 and TRBJ2-1; D call uncertain. Germline V gene lookup returns CDR1 MDHEN and CDR2 SYDVKM. The CDR3 has 12 amino acids. Trimming took 7 bases from V and 9 from J, leaving 13 bases between them. The CDR3 DNA reads as TGTGCCAGCACCGGCGGAGTTGGTGAGCAGTTCTTC. Protein sequence: CASTGGVGEQFF. Full variable domain (outside the CDR3, taken from reference TRBV28 and TRBJ2-1): DVKVTQSSRYLVKRTGEKVFLECVQDMDHENMFWYRQDPGLGLRLIYFSYDVKMKEKGDIPEGYSVSREKKERFSLILESASTNQTSMYLCASTGGVGEQFFGPGTRLTVL.

The count of this clone is one. This chain links TRBV27 with TRBJ2-7; 11 nucleotides line up with TRBD2. CDR1 MNHEY and CDR2 SMNVEV come from the germline V gene (reference sequence). This CDR3 spans 15 amino acids. The V gene end was trimmed by 6 bases and the J gene end by 2 bases; junction bases not matched to a gene: 6. The CDR3 reads CASSFGTSGAYEQYF. Here the CDR3 DNA reads TGTGCCAGCAGCTTTGGGACTAGCGGAGCCTACGAGCAGTACTTC.

The CDR3 here is CASSQVGVSYEQYF. CDR3 nucleotide sequence: TGTGCCAGCAGCCAAGTAGGGGTTTCCTACGAGCAGTACTTC. The chain employs TRBV14 and TRBJ2-7; the D gene is possibly TRBD1 (5 bases). Germline values: CDR1 SGHDN, CDR2 FVKESK. CDR3 size: 14 residues. Trimming cost V 1 base and J 1 base, with 8 bases left between them.

The V gene is TRBV6-1, the J gene TRBJ1-1, with 7 bases that match TRBD1. CDR1 and CDR2 from the germline V gene are MNHNS and SASEGT. The CDR3 spans 13 residues. The J segment lost 3 bases and the V segment lost 5 bases, leaving 3 bases of the junction unmatched. CDR3 protein: CASSRQGYTEAFF. The CDR3 nucleotides read TGTGCCAGCAGTAGACAGGGATACACTGAAGCTTTCTTT.

The V gene is TRBV7-9, the J gene TRBJ1-1; a weak D match, TRBD1 (5 bases). Germline values: CDR1 SEHNR, CDR2 FQNEAQ (reference sequence). V lost 5 bases, J lost 0 bases, and 13 bases lay in between. This CDR3 is 15 amino acids long. CDR3 loop: CASSPTDSLNTEAFF. CDR3 bases: TGTGCCAGCAGCCCTACAGACAGTCTGAACACTGAAGCTTTCTTT.

The rearrangement links TRBV4-3 to TRBJ1-4; 7 nucleotides align to TRBD1. Losses at the gene ends were 2 bases for V and 6 bases for J; bases not matched to a gene: 6. The CDR3 covers 15 residues. Germline CDR1 reads LGHNA; CDR2 reads YSLEER. CDR3 nucleotides: TGCGCCAGCAGCCAAAGTTTCAGGGGGGATGAAAAACTGTTTTTT. It codes for CASSQSFRGDEKLFF.

This clone was detected only a few times. The chain is built from TRBV13 and TRBJ2-1; the D gene is possibly TRBD2 (5 bases). From germline, CDR1 is PRHDT and CDR2 FYEKMQ (reference sequence). Trimming stripped 4 bases from V and 8 bases from J, with 6 bases between. The CDR3 is made up of 11 amino acids. CDR3 nucleotide sequence: TGTGCCAGCAGCTCTAGCTATGAGCAGTTCTTC. Its translation: CASSSSYEQFF.

V and J are TRBV11-1 and TRBJ1-1, with 7 bases matching TRBD1. Germline V gene data show CDR1 as SGHAT and CDR2 as FQDESV (reference sequence). Trimming cost V 1 base and J 5 bases; bases outside gene matches: 4. The CDR3 totals 14 residues. CDR3 coding DNA: TGTGCCAGCAGCTTAGAGAGGGGGCGTACTGAAGCTTTCTTT. This sequence encodes CASSLERGRTEAFF.